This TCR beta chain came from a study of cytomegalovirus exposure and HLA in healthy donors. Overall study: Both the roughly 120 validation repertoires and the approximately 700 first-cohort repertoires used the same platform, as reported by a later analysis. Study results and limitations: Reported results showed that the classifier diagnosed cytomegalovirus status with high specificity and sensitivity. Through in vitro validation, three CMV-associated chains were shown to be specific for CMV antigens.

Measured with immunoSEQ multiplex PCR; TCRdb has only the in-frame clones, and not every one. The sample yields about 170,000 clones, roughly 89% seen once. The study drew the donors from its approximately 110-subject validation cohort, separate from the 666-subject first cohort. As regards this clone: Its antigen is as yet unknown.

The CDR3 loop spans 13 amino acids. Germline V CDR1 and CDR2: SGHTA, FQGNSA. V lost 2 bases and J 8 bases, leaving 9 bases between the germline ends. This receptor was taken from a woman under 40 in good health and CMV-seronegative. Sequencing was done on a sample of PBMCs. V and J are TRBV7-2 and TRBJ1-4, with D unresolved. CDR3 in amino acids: CASSLTSGEKLFF. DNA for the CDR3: TGTGCCAGCAGCTTAACCTCGGGAGAAAAACTGTTTTTT.